Each of the 32 T cell receptor beta chains below was sequenced from the same sample in a study of shared clonotypes between healthy human individuals. Method: immunoSEQ multiplex PCR; TCRdb's copy keeps in-frame clones and lacks some. The sample carries 2,500,000 or so clones, around nine tenths recorded once. The sample taken for sequencing was naive CD4+ T cells sorted from blood. This sample's subset: CD45RA+ positively selected. The receptors were sampled from a man younger than 30 in good health.

The chain combines TRBV28 with TRBJ2-3; 9 nucleotides match TRBD1. The CDR3 covers 14 residues. Germline assignment: CDR1 MDHEN and CDR2 SYDVKM. The ends lost 4 bases at V and 5 bases at J; junction bases unmatched: 4. CDR3 sequence: CASSYGQGRDTQYF. Here the CDR3 DNA reads TGTGCCAGCAGTTACGGACAGGGGCGAGATACGCAGTATTTT.

Here the CDR3 DNA reads TGCAGCGTAGCTAGCGGAGGGGGCTACAATGAGCAGTTCTTC. It specifies CSVASGGGYNEQFF. The genes are TRBV29-1 and TRBJ2-1; D perhaps matches TRBD2 (7 bases). From germline, CDR1 is SQVTM and CDR2 ANQGSEA. V was clipped by 6 bases and J by 3 bases, with 15 bases between them. The length of the CDR3 is 14 residues.

The rearrangement links TRBV6-6 to TRBJ2-2; D unclear. This CDR3 is built from 13 residues. Between the trimmed V and J ends, which lost 4 bases and 6 bases, there was a span of 9 bases. Per germline, CDR1 MNHNY and CDR2 SVGAGI (reference sequence). The CDR3 loop is CASSSIVPGELFF. CDR3 sequence (DNA): TGTGCCAGCAGTTCCATAGTTCCCGGGGAGCTGTTTTTT.

This clone occurred once. The chain carries TRBV28 and TRBJ1-2, with 8 nucleotides matching TRBD1. Trimming at V came to 6 bases and at J to 5 bases, leaving 8 bases not matched to a gene. The CDR3 is 14 amino acids. Germline CDR1 is MDHEN and CDR2 is SYDVKM. Written as DNA, the CDR3 is TGTGCCAGCAGCGAAGGACAGGGAATTTATGGCTACACCTTC. This sequence encodes CASSEGQGIYGYTF.

This clone showed up just once. The V gene is TRBV2, the J gene TRBJ2-7; tentatively, D is TRBD1 (7 bases). V lost 8 bases and J lost 2, with 13 bases in between. The germline CDR1 and CDR2 sequences are SNHLY and FYNNEI. CDR3 length: 13 residues. Written as DNA, the CDR3 is TGTGCCAGCCGTCAGGGGGGAGCCTACGAGCAGTACTTC. It is translated as CASRQGGAYEQYF. Combining the CDR3 with reference TRBV2 and TRBJ2-7 gives the whole variable domain EPEVTQTPSHQVTQMGQEVILRCVPISNHLYFYWYRQILGQKVEFLVSFYNNEISEKSEIFDDQFSVERPDGSNFTLKIRSTKLEDSAMYFCASRQGGAYEQYFGPGTRLTVT.

The rearrangement joins TRBV5-4 to TRBJ1-1; D is possibly TRBD1 (6 bases). Trimming took off 4 bases at V and 3 bases at J, with 16 bases between the two ends. The length of the CDR3 is 15 residues. Germline CDR1 is SGHNT and CDR2 is YYREEE (reference sequence). The CDR3 sequence: CASSRRQDGDTEAFF. The CDR3 coding sequence is TGTGCCAGCAGCCGGCGACAGGACGGGGACACTGAAGCTTTCTTT.

The table lists this clone with a count of one. V gene TRBV27 combines with J gene TRBJ1-6; no definite D call. CDR1 is MNHEY and CDR2 is SMNVEV in the germline V gene (reference sequence). The CDR3 is 13 amino acids. Trimming took off 5 bases at V and 2 bases at J, with 4 bases between the two ends. CDR3 sequence (DNA): TGTGCCAGCAGTCCTACCTATAATTCACCCCTCCACTTT. This sequence encodes CASSPTYNSPLHF.

The chain employs TRBV5-1 and TRBJ1-6; D is ambiguous. Trimming took 0 bases from V and 5 from J, leaving 9 bases between them. The V gene's germline CDR1 is SGHRS and CDR2 YFSETQ. This CDR3 has 15 amino acids. The CDR3, as DNA: TGCGCCAGCAGCTTGGGAGATTGGAATAATTCACCCCTCCACTTT. It specifies CASSLGDWNNSPLHF.

In its sample, this clone was seen once. Here the CDR3 DNA reads TGTGCCAGCAGCCCGGCCGGGACAGGGGGCGAGGAGCAGTTCTTC. Protein: CASSPAGTGGEEQFF. The rearrangement joins TRBV11-3 to TRBJ2-1, with 12 bases matching TRBD1. Trimming cost V 5 bases and J 10 bases; bases outside gene matches: 9. Germline V gene data show CDR1 as SGHNT and CDR2 as YENEEA. The CDR3 covers 15 residues. The entire variable domain, with the rest obtained from reference TRBV11-3 and TRBJ2-1, is as follows: EAGVVQSPRYKIIEKKQPVAFWCNPISGHNTLYWYLQNLGQGPELLIRYENEEAVDDSQLPKDRFSAERLKGVDSTLKIQPAELGDSAVYLCASSPAGTGGEEQFFGPGTRLTVL.

Details on this clone: Distinct nucleotide sequences in the sample also encode this CDR3. The chain couples TRBV6-1 to TRBJ2-3; 8 positions agree with TRBD1. This CDR3 spans 13 amino acids. Germline CDR1 is MNHNS and CDR2 is SASEGT. V shed 5 bases, J shed 3 bases, and the junction held 1 base outside the gene matches. CDR3 amino acids: CASSRTGTDTQYF. The CDR3 coding sequence is TGTGCCAGCAGTCGGACAGGGACAGATACGCAGTATTTT.

The rearrangement joins TRBV30 to TRBJ2-3; D gene uncertain. Germline V gene data show CDR1 as GTSNPN and CDR2 as SVGIG (reference sequence). V was pared by 3 bases and J by 0 bases, with 10 bases between. CDR3 size: 14 residues. CDR3 amino acids: CAWRQAGSTDTQYF. CDR3 coding DNA: TGTGCCTGGAGGCAGGCCGGGAGCACAGATACGCAGTATTTT.

In this sample, this clone turned up once. This chain uses TRBV11-1 with TRBJ2-1; TRBD1 aligns across 7 bases. The junction had 3 bases not matched to a gene; V was cut back by 6 bases and J by 1 base. CDR3 length: 14 amino acids. The germline CDR1 and CDR2 sequences are SGHAT and FQDESV (reference sequence). CDR3 DNA: TGTGCCAGCAGTCGGGACAGATCCTACAATGAGCAGTTCTTC. It specifies CASSRDRSYNEQFF.

V and J are TRBV19 and TRBJ1-2; D possibly corresponds to TRBD1 (5 bases). V dropped 3 bases and J dropped 6 bases, with 11 bases sitting between them. This CDR3 is built from 13 residues. Germline V gene data show CDR1 as LNHDA and CDR2 as SQIVND (reference sequence). CDR3: CASSIQGFDGYTF. CDR3 nucleotides: TGTGCCAGTAGTATTCAGGGATTCGATGGCTACACCTTC.

This clone was counted a single time. In nucleotides, the CDR3 is TGCGCCAGCAGCTTGACTAGCGGGAGTGGAACCGGGGAGCTGTTTTTT. Protein sequence: CASSLTSGSGTGELFF. The chain recombines TRBV5-1 with TRBJ2-2, with TRBD2 matching 11 bases. CDR3 length: 16 residues. With V trimmed by 1 base and J by 5 bases, 4 bases remained unmatched. The germline CDR1 and CDR2 sequences are SGHRS and YFSETQ.

The chain combines TRBV30 with TRBJ1-5; TRBD1 matches at 8 bases. CDR3 length: 14 residues. Germline V CDR1 and CDR2: GTSNPN, SVGIG (reference sequence). V trimming: 4 bases; J trimming: 6 bases; junction bases outside the gene matches: 8. The DNA for the CDR3 is TGTGCCTGGAATCAGGGGGCGCCTCGTCAGCCCCAGCATTTT. It codes for CAWNQGAPRQPQHF. Combining the CDR3 with reference TRBV30 and TRBJ1-5 gives the whole variable domain SQTIHQWPATLVQPVGSPLSLECTVEGTSNPNLYWYRQAAGRGLQLLFYSVGIGQISSEVPQNLSASRPQDRQFILSSKKLLLSDSGFYLCAWNQGAPRQPQHFGDGTRLSIL.

The chain couples TRBV7-8 to TRBJ1-5; D unresolved. The germline V and J ends were trimmed by 2 bases and 6 bases, with 8 bases remaining between them. The CDR3 is made up of 13 amino acids. The germline gives CDR1 SGHVS, CDR2 FQNEAQ. CDR3 in amino acids: CASSLMESQPQHF. In nucleotides, the CDR3 is TGTGCCAGCAGCTTAATGGAGAGTCAGCCCCAGCATTTT.

The rearrangement links TRBV5-1 to TRBJ2-3; D is unclear. The V gene lost 5 bases and the J gene lost 2 bases, with 6 bases spanning the gap. Germline-derived CDR1 and CDR2 are SGHRS and YFSETQ. This CDR3 is built from 12 residues. Written as DNA, the CDR3 is TGCGCCAGCAGGGCCGACACAGATACGCAGTATTTT. Its protein is CASRADTDTQYF.

V and J are TRBV7-9 and TRBJ2-1, with 9 bases aligning to TRBD1. Germline CDR1 and CDR2: SEHNR and FQNEAQ (reference sequence). V dropped 5 bases and J dropped 7; count of bases not matched to a gene: 15. The CDR3 loop spans 17 amino acids. Here the CDR3 reads CASSAFLNRGPANEQFF. In DNA form, the CDR3 reads TGTGCCAGCAGCGCTTTTCTTAACAGGGGGCCGGCGAATGAGCAGTTCTTC.

This clone was observed a few times. This sample includes further DNA sequences coding for the same CDR3. The V and J genes are TRBV7-2 and TRBJ2-3; D remains ambiguous. The V gene lost 3 bases and the J gene lost 3 bases, with 4 bases spanning the gap. The germline gives CDR1 SGHTA, CDR2 FQGNSA. The CDR3 has 12 amino acids. CDR3 nucleotide sequence: TGTGCCAGCAGCTTCGGTACAGATACGCAGTATTTT. Amino acid sequence: CASSFGTDTQYF. Drawing the rest from reference TRBV7-2 and TRBJ2-3, the complete variable domain is GAGVSQSPSNKVTEKGKDVELRCDPISGHTALYWYRQSLGQGLEFLIYFQGNSAPDKSGLPSDRFSAERTGGSVSTLTIQRTQQEDSAVYLCASSFGTDTQYFGPGTRLTVL.

The chain recombines TRBV5-6 with TRBJ1-5; 8 bases align to TRBD1. This CDR3 has 13 amino acids. The J segment lost 9 bases and the V segment lost 0 bases, leaving 2 bases of the junction unmatched. Germline V CDR1 and CDR2: SGHDT, YYEEEE. The CDR3 DNA is TGTGCCAGCAGCTTGGGGGACAGGAGGCCCCAGCATTTT. This translates into CASSLGDRRPQHF.

This clone has a single count. This sample includes further DNA sequences coding for the same CDR3. The chain is built from TRBV6-5 and TRBJ1-1, with D uncertain. Trimming took off 0 bases at V and 0 bases at J, with 11 bases between the two ends. The CDR3 loop spans 16 amino acids. CDR1 is MNHEY, CDR2 SVGAGI, per germline. The CDR3 coding sequence is TGTGCCAGCAGTTACTCGAGAACGGTAATGAACACTGAAGCTTTCTTT. As protein: CASSYSRTVMNTEAFF.

The V gene is TRBV5-1, the J gene TRBJ1-4; D gene ambiguous. The CDR3 contains 14 residues. The germline gives CDR1 SGHRS, CDR2 YFSETQ. V was trimmed by 5 bases and J by 0 bases, leaving 8 bases between them. CDR3 nucleotides: TGCGCCAGCAGACCGAACCCAACTAATGAAAAACTGTTTTTT. Translating it yields CASRPNPTNEKLFF.

The sample holds one count of this clone. The chain's CDR3 is CATSPRSGTDTQYF. CDR3 sequence (DNA): TGTGCCACCAGCCCCCGTTCGGGCACAGATACGCAGTATTTT. V usage is TRBV15 and J usage is TRBJ2-3, with D unclear. This CDR3 is 14 amino acids long. Germline lookup yields CDR1 LNHNV and CDR2 YYDKDF (reference sequence). V lost 5 bases and J 1 base, leaving 10 bases between the germline ends. The entire variable domain, with the rest obtained from reference TRBV15 and TRBJ2-3, is as follows: DAMVIQNPRYQVTQFGKPVTLSCSQTLNHNVMYWYQQKSSQAPKLLFHYYDKDFNNEADTPDNFQSRRPNTSFCFLDIRSPGLGDTAMYLCATSPRSGTDTQYFGPGTRLTVL.

The rearrangement uses TRBV18 and TRBJ1-2, with TRBD1 matching 7 bases. The germline CDR1 and CDR2 sequences are KGHSH and LQKENI. The CDR3 consists of 14 residues. Trimming removed 6 bases from V and 6 bases from J; junction bases left unmatched: 10. Written as DNA, the CDR3 is TGTGCCAGCTCCCCGAACAGGGGACTTGATGGCTACACCTTC. This sequence encodes CASSPNRGLDGYTF.

The CDR3: CASSPRDGAKLFF. The CDR3, as DNA: TGTGCCAGCAGCCCTAGGGACGGTGCAAAACTGTTTTTT. The genes are TRBV5-6 and TRBJ1-4; a weak D match, TRBD1 (5 bases). The germline V gene encodes CDR1 SGHDT and CDR2 YYEEEE. CDR3 length: 13 residues. V was pared by 4 bases and J by 10 bases, with 14 bases between.

This clone was seen just once. The chain joins TRBV5-1 to TRBJ2-1, with 8 bases matching TRBD1. With V trimmed by 0 bases and J by 9 bases, 8 bases remained unmatched. From germline, CDR1 is SGHRS and CDR2 YFSETQ. The CDR3 is 15 residues long. This CDR3 is CASSLDGRGPGEQFF. The CDR3 DNA reads as TGCGCCAGCAGCTTGGACGGCAGGGGGCCGGGTGAGCAGTTCTTC.

The chain is built from TRBV14 and TRBJ2-7, with D perhaps matching TRBD2 (6 bases). Trimming shortened V by 8 bases and J by 5 bases, and 16 bases separated the two germline ends. The CDR3 is 13 residues long. Germline loops: CDR1 SGHDN, CDR2 FVKESK. The CDR3 DNA is TGTGCCAGCCCCAGGAGGGCGATGAACGAGCAGTACTTC. This translates into CASPRRAMNEQYF. The complete variable domain, with remaining parts taken from reference TRBV14 and TRBJ2-7, reads EAGVTQFPSHSVIEKGQTVTLRCDPISGHDNLYWYRRVMGKEIKFLLHFVKESKQDESGMPNNRFLAERTGGTYSTLKVQPAELEDSGVYFCASPRRAMNEQYFGPGTRLTVT.

This rearrangement joins TRBV11-3 to TRBJ1-2; TRBD1 is a possible D gene (5 bases). V lost 5 bases and J lost 5, with 21 bases in between. The CDR3 runs to 16 residues. Looked up from germline, CDR1 is SGHNT and CDR2 is YENEEA. This chain's CDR3 is CASSPHGAPPGYGYTF. DNA for the CDR3: TGTGCCAGCAGCCCCCACGGGGCACCACCAGGGTATGGCTACACCTTC.

The chain joins TRBV15 to TRBJ2-1, with D possibly TRBD1 on 6 matching bases. Trimming removed 4 bases from V and 9 bases from J, with 13 bases in between. Germline V CDR1 and CDR2: LNHNV, YYDKDF (reference sequence). CDR3 size: 13 residues. The CDR3 sequence: CATSKQGFGEQFF. For the CDR3, the DNA is TGTGCCACCAGCAAGCAGGGGTTTGGTGAGCAGTTCTTC.

The chain is built from TRBV5-6 and TRBJ1-5; tentatively, D is TRBD1 (5 bases). V gave up 1 base and J gave up 2 bases, with 10 bases separating them. The CDR3 has 15 amino acids. CDR1 and CDR2 (germline): SGHDT, YYEEEE. In DNA form, the CDR3 reads TGTGCCAGCAGCTTGCAGGGTACGGGCAATCAGCCCCAGCATTTT. As protein: CASSLQGTGNQPQHF.

As for this clone: Other DNA sequences from this sample encode an identical CDR3 as well. The genes are TRBV15 and TRBJ2-7; D perhaps matches TRBD1 (5 bases). The V end lost 0 bases, the J end lost 2 bases, and 5 bases lay between the germline ends. Germline-derived CDR1 and CDR2 are LNHNV and YYDKDF (reference sequence). The CDR3 covers 13 residues. CDR3 protein: CATSREGPYEQYF. In DNA, the CDR3 is TGTGCCACCAGCAGAGAGGGGCCCTACGAGCAGTACTTC.

Concerning this clone itself: The same CDR3 arises from other DNA sequences in this sample as well. The chain carries TRBV10-1 and TRBJ2-3, with no clear D. CDR1 and CDR2 from the germline V gene are WNHNN and SYGVQD (reference sequence). CDR3 length: 14 amino acids. V lost 0 bases to trimming and J lost 1 base, with 5 bases between them. For the CDR3, the DNA is TGCGCCAGCAGTGAGTCACCAGGCACAGATACGCAGTATTTT. Its translation: CASSESPGTDTQYF.